This record covers a single TCR beta chain. Trimming cost V 4 bases and J 0 bases; bases outside gene matches: 5. The CDR3 contains 16 residues. The germline V gene has CDR1 SGHDN and CDR2 FVKESK. This sample was included in a study of technical replicates of blood from several donors. Measured with immunoSEQ multiplex PCR; TCRdb has only the in-frame clones, and not every one. The sample has tens of thousands of clones; around 94% are singletons. The rearrangement uses TRBV14 and TRBJ2-7, with TRBD2 matching over 11 bases. This TCR came from a human donor in good health. The sequencing sample was made of T cells isolated from PBMCs. The CDR3 DNA follows: TGTGCCAGCAGCCCAATAGGACTAGCGGGCTCCTACGAGCAGTACTTC. Translating gives CASSPIGLAGSYEQYF.